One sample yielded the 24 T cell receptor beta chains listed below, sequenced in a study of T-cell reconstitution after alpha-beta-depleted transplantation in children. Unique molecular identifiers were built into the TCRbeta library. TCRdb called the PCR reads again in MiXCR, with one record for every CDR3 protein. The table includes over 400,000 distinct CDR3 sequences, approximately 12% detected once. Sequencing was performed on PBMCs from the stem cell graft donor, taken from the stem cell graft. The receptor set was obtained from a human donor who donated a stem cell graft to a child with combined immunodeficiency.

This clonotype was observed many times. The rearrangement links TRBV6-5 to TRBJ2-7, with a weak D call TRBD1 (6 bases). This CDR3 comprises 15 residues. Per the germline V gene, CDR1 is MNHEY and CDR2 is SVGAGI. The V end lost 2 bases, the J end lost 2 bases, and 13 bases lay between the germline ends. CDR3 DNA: TGTGCCAGCAGTTACCAGCAGGGGCTACCCTACGAGCAGTACTTC. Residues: CASSYQQGLPYEQYF.

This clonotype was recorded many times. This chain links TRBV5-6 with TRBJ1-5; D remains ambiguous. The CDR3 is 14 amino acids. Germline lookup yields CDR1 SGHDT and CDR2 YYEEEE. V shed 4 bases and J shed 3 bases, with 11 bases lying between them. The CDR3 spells CASSVADTNQPQHF. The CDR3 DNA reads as TGTGCCAGCAGCGTCGCTGACACCAATCAGCCCCAGCATTTT.

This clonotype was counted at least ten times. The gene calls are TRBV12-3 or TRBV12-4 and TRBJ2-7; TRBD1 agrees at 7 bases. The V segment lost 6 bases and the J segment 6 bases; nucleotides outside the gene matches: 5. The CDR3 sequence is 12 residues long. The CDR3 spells CASSPDRVEQYF. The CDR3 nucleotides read TGTGCCAGCAGCCCTGACAGGGTCGAGCAGTACTTC.

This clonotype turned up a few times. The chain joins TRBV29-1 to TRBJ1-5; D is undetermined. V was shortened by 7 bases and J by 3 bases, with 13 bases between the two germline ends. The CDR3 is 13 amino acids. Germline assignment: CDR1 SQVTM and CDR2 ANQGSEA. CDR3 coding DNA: TGCAGCGCCAGTCTTGACTCCAATCAGCCCCAGCATTTT. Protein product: CSASLDSNQPQHF.

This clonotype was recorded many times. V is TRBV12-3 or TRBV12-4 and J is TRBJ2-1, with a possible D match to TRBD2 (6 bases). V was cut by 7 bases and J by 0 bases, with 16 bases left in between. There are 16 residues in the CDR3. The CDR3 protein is CASNLLASASYNEQFF. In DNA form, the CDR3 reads TGTGCCAGCAACCTTCTGGCTAGCGCCTCCTACAATGAGCAGTTCTTC.

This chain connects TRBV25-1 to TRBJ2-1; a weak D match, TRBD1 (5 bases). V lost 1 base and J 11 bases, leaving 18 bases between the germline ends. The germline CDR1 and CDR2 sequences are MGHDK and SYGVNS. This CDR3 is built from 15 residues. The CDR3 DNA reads TGTGCCAGCAGTGAATTGGTGGGGCCCCCGGCCCAGCAGTTCTTC. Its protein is CASSELVGPPAQQFF. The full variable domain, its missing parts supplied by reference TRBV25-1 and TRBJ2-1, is EADIYQTPRYLVIGTGKKITLECSQTMGHDKMYWYQQDPGMELHLIHYSYGVNSTEKGDLSSESTVSRIRTEHFPLTLESARPSHTSQYLCASSELVGPPAQQFFGPGTRLTVL.

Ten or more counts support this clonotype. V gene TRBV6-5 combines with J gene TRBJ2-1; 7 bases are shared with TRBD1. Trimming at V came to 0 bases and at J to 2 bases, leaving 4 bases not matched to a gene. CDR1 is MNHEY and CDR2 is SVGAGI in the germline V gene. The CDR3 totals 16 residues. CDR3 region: CASSYSGGVAYNEQFF. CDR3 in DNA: TGTGCCAGCAGTTACTCAGGGGGCGTAGCCTACAATGAGCAGTTCTTC.

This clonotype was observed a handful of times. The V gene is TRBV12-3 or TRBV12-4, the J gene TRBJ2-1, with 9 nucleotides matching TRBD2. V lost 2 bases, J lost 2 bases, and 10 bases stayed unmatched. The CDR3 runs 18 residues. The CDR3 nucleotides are TGTGCCAGCAGTTTATTGTTGTCGGGACTAGCTCCCTACAATGAGCAGTTCTTC. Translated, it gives CASSLLLSGLAPYNEQFF.

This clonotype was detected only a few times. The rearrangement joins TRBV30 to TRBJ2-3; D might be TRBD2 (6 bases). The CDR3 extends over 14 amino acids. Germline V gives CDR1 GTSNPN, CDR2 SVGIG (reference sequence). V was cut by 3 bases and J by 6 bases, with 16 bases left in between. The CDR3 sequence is CAWSLLGGVDTQYF. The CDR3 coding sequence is TGTGCCTGGAGCCTATTGGGCGGGGTTGATACGCAGTATTTT.

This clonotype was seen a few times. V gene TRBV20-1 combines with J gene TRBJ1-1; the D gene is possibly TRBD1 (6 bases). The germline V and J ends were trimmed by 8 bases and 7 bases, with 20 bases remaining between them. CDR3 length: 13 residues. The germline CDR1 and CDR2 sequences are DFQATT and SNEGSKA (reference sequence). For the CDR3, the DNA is TGCAGTTTTAGGGGGGGGGATAGAGGTGAAGCTTTCTTT. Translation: CSFRGGDRGEAFF.

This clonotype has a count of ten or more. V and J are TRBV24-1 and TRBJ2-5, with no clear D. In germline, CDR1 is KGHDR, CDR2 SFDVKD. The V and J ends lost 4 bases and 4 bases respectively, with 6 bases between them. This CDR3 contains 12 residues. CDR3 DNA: TGTGCCACCAGTGACCATCGAGAGACCCAGTACTTC. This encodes CATSDHRETQYF.

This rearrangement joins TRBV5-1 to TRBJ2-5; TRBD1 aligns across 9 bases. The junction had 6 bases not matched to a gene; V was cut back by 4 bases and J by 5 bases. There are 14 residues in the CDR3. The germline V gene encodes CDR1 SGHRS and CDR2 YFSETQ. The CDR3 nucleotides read TGCGCCAGCAGCCCCCACAGGGGGCTGGAGACCCAGTACTTC. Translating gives CASSPHRGLETQYF.

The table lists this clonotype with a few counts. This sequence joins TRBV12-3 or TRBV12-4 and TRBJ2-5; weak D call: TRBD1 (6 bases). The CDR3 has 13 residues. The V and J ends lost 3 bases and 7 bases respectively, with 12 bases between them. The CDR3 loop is CASSFRGSGTQYF. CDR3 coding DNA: TGTGCCAGCAGTTTTAGGGGGTCTGGGACCCAGTACTTC.

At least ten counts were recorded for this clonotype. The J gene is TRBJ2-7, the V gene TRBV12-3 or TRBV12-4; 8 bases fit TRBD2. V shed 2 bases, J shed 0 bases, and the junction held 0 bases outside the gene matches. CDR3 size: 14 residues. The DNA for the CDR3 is TGTGCCAGCAGTTTACTAGCGGGCTCCTACGAGCAGTACTTC. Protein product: CASSLLAGSYEQYF.

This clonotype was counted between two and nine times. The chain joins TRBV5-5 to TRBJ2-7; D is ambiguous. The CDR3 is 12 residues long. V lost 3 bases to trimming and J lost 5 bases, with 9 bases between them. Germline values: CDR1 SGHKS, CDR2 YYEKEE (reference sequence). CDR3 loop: CASSWAVHEQYF. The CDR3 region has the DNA TGTGCCAGCAGCTGGGCCGTCCACGAGCAGTACTTC.

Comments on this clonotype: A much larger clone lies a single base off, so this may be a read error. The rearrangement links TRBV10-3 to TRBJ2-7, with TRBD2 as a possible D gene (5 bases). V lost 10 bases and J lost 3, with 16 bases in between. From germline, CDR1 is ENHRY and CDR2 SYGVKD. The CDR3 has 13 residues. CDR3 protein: CATSEGYRYEQYF. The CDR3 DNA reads TGTGCCACCAGCGAGGGTTACCGCTACGAGCAGTACTTC.

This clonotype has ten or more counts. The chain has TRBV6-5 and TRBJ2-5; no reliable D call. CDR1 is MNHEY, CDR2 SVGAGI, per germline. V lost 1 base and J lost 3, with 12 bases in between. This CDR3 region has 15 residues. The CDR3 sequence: CASSYFFGDEETQYF. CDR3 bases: TGTGCCAGCAGTTACTTTTTCGGTGACGAAGAGACCCAGTACTTC.

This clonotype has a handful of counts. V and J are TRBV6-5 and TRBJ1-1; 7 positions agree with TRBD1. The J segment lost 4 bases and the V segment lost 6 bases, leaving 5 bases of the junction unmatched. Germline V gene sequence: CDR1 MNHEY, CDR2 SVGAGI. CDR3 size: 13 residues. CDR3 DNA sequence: TGTGCCAGCAGGCAGGGACAGATCACTGAAGCTTTCTTT. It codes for CASRQGQITEAFF.

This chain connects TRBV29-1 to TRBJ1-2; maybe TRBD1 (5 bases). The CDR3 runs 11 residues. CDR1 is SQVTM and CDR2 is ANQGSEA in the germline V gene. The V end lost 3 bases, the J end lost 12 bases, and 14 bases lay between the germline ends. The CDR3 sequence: CSVEAVREDTF. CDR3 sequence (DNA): TGCAGCGTTGAGGCGGTCAGGGAGGACACCTTC.

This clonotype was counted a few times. Here the CDR3 DNA reads TGTGCCAGCAGTGTCCGGGGGGCGCAGGTCGGGGAGCTGTTTTTT. Amino acids: CASSVRGAQVGELFF. This rearrangement joins TRBV12-3 or TRBV12-4 to TRBJ2-2; possible D gene TRBD2, 7 bases. The V gene lost 5 bases and the J gene lost 7 bases, with 17 bases spanning the gap. CDR3 length equals 15 residues.

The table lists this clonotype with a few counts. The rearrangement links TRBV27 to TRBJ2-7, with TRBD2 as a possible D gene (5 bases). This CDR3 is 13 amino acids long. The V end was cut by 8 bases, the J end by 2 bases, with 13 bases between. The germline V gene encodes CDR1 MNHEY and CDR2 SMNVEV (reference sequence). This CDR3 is CASGLGGTYEQYF. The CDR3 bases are TGTGCCAGCGGTCTAGGAGGCACCTACGAGCAGTACTTC.

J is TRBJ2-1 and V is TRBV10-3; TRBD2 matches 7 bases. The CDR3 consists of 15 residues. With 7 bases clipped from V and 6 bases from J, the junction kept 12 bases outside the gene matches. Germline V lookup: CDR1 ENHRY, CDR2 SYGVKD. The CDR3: CAITSRWGGTNEQFF. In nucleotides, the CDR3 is TGTGCCATCACCTCACGTTGGGGGGGGACCAATGAGCAGTTCTTC.

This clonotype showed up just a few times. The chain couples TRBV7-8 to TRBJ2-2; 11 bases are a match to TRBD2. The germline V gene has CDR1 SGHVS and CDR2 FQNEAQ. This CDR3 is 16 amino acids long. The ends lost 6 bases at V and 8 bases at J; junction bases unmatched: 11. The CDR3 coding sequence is TGTGCCAGCAGTGAAAGACTAGCGGGATTGAAGGGGGAGCTGTTTTTT. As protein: CASSERLAGLKGELFF. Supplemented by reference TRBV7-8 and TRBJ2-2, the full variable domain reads GAGVSQSPRYKVAKRGQDVALRCDPISGHVSLFWYQQALGQGPEFLTYFQNEAQLDKSGLPSDRFFAERPEGSVSTLKIQRTQQEDSAVYLCASSERLAGLKGELFFGEGSRLTVL.

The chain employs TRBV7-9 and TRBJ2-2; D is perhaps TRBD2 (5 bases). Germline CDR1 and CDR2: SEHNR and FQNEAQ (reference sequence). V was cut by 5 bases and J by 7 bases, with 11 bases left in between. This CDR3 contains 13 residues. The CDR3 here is CASSMDLGGELFF. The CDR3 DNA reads TGTGCCAGCAGCATGGACTTGGGCGGGGAGCTGTTTTTT.